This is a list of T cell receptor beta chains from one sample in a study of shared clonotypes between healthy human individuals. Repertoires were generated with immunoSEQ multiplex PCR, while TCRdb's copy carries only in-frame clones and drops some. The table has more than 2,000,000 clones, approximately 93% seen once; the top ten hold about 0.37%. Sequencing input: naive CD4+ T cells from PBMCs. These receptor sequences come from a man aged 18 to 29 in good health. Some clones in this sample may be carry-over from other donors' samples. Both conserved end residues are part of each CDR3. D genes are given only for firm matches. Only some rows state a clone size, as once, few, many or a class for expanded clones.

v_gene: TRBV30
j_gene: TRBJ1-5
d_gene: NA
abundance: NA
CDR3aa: CAWSDRRDQPQHF
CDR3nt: TGTGCCTGGAGTGACAGGAGGGATCAGCCCCAGCATTTT

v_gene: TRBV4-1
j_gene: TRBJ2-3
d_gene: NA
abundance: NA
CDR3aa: CASSQVAATDTQYF
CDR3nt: TGCGCCAGCAGCCAAGTCGCAGCCACAGATACGCAGTATTTT

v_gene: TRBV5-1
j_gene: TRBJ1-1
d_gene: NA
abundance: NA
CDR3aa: CASSFIPTDTEAFF
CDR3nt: TGCGCCAGCAGCTTTATTCCGACGGATACTGAAGCTTTCTTT

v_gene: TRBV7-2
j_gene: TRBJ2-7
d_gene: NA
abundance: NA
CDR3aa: CASSLREFTYEQYF
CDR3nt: TGTGCCAGCAGCTTAAGAGAGTTTACCTACGAGCAGTACTTC

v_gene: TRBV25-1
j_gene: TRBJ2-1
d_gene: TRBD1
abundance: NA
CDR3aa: CASSILDRGSSYNEQFF
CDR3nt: TGTGCCAGCAGTATACTGGACAGGGGGAGCTCCTACAATGAGCAGTTCTTC

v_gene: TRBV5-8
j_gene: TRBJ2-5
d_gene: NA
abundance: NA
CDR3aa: CASSLTGRETQYF
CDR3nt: TGTGCCAGCAGCTTGACAGGGAGAGAGACCCAGTACTTC

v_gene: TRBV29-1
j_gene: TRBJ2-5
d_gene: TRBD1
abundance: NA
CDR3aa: CSVVRTGGPPGETQYF
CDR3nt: TGCAGCGTTGTTAGGACAGGGGGCCCACCCGGAGAGACCCAGTACTTC

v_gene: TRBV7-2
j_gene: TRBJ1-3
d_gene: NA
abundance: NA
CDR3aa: CASSLEGGNTIYF
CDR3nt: TGTGCCAGCAGCTTAGAGGGGGGAAACACCATATATTTT

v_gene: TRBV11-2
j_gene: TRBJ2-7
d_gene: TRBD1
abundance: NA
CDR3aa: CASSSYRGYEQYF
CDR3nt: TGTGCCAGCAGCTCATACAGGGGCTACGAGCAGTACTTC

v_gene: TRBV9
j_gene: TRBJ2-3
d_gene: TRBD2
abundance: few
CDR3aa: CASSVGAGGPTDTQYF
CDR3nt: TGTGCCAGCAGCGTAGGAGCGGGAGGGCCGACAGATACGCAGTATTTT

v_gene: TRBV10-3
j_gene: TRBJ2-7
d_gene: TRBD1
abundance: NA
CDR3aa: CAISAGQGTYEQYF
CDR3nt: TGTGCCATCTCGGCCGGACAGGGAACCTACGAGCAGTACTTC

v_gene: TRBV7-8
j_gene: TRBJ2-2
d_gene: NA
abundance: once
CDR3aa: CASSFRGTGELFF
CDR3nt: TGTGCCAGCAGCTTCCGGGGGACCGGGGAGCTGTTTTTT

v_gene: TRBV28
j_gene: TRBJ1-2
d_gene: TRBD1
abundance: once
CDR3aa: CASSFPQGIGYGYTF
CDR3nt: TGTGCCAGCAGTTTTCCACAGGGGATCGGCTATGGCTACACCTTC

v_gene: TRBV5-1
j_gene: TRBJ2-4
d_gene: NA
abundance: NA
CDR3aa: CASSSGAPGDIQYF
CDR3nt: TGCGCCAGCAGCTCCGGGGCCCCTGGGGACATTCAGTACTTC